The present TCR beta chain was sequenced within a study of blood T cell repertoires in COVID-19. Study information: Some COVID-19 samples were acute and others convalescent; all came from the United States, Italy and Spain.

In the study's own analysis: Nucleated cell number was recorded as an estimate derived from reference gene primer amplification. The data were produced by immunoSEQ multiplex PCR, yet TCRdb's version contains in-frame clones alone and is incomplete. The D gene and trimming were derived from the DNA, and the V and J assignments and clone size from that table. The data show just under 45,000 clones, about 86% seen once. Per the germline V gene, CDR1 is PRHDT and CDR2 is FYEKMQ (reference sequence). V lost 2 bases and J 7 bases, leaving 8 bases between the germline ends. The CDR3 length is 12 residues. Sequencing used peripheral blood. The rearrangement links TRBV13 to TRBJ1-2; TRBD1 might be the D (6 bases). The receptor was isolated from a human donor in a cohort sampled during active COVID-19. The CDR3 DNA sequence: TGTGCCAGCAGCTTACGGGACATTGGCTACACCTTC. It encodes CASSLRDIGYTF. Based on the CDR3 plus reference TRBV13 and TRBJ1-2, the full variable domain is AAGVIQSPRHLIKEKRETATLKCYPIPRHDTVYWYQQGPGQDPQFLISFYEKMQSDKGSIPDRFSAQQFSDYHSELNMSSLELGDSALYFCASSLRDIGYTFGSGTRLTVV.